This T cell receptor beta chain was observed in a study of T cells in Graves' hyperthyroidism and ophthalmopathy. Study results and caveats: Clonotypes that were expanded in thyroid above 0.001 mostly appeared in blood too.

Trimming cost V 5 bases and J 8 bases; bases outside gene matches: 12. The germline gives CDR1 LNHDA, CDR2 SQIVND (reference sequence). This CDR3 has 16 amino acids. Amplified TCR beta CDR3 regions derived from RNA transcripts. Researchers ran a first-round RT-PCR on the TCR CDR3 using the HTBI primer set. In TCRdb, the multiplex PCR reads were re-called with MiXCR into one record per CDR3 protein. The sample holds 400,000 to 450,000 distinct CDR3 sequences, about 15% seen once. Details on this clonotype: No antigen is known for it.

Any patient presenting with uncontrolled infection, other autoimmune disease, pregnancy or lactation was left out. Clinical symptoms, serum thyroxine and TRAb, thyroid ultrasound and orbital computed tomography together formed the diagnostic basis. The sequence derives from a man in his late teens or twenties with Graves' ophthalmopathy. Sequencing input: blood. This chain links TRBV19 with TRBJ1-4, with 9 bases lining up with TRBD1. CDR3 amino acids: CASSSTGTGFREKLFF. The CDR3, as DNA: TGTGCCAGTAGTTCCACCGGGACAGGGTTTCGAGAAAAACTGTTTTTT. Full variable domain (missing parts from reference TRBV19 and TRBJ1-4): DGGITQSPKYLFRKEGQNVTLSCEQNLNHDAMYWYRQDPGQGLRLIYYSQIVNDFQKGDIAEGYSVSREKKESFPLTVTSAQKNPTAFYLCASSSTGTGFREKLFFGSGTQLSVL.